The T cell receptor (beta chain) under discussion was sequenced for a study of regulatory T cells in long-lasting Graves disease. Study summary: Prior antithyroid drug treatment in newly diagnosed Graves' patients lasted under 3 months.

Libraries of TCR beta came from iRepertoire HTBI primers plus Arm-PCR of CDR3 regions. TCRdb called the multiplex PCR reads again in MiXCR, with one record for every CDR3 protein. The table lists about 450,000 distinct CDR3 sequences, about 14% of them singletons. Worth noting for this clonotype: As yet, its antigen is unknown.

Time point indicated: newly diagnosed GD, antithyroid drugs for less than 3 months. PBMC RNA served as the TCR library source. In each case, Graves' disease was diagnosed per American Thyroid Association guidelines. Study-wide points: Under persistent disease, TRBV28, TRBJ1-2 and TRBJ2-5 were used preferentially. The analysis examined peripheral blood only and excluded thyroid tissue.

The CDR3 runs 17 residues. Trimming removed 3 bases from V and 6 bases from J; junction bases left unmatched: 13. Germline assignment: CDR1 LGHDT and CDR2 YNNKEL (reference sequence). The same sample was also used in a study of T cells in Graves' hyperthyroidism and ophthalmopathy.

This chain joins TRBV3-1 and TRBJ2-2; 7 nucleotides match TRBD2. This sequence was found in a woman aged 50 to 60 with Graves disease. This sample comprised peripheral blood mononuclear cells (PBMCs), obtained at new diagnosis, from a patient treated with antithyroid drugs. The CDR3 here is CASSQPRGGSWSGELFF. The CDR3 DNA reads TGTGCCAGCAGCCAGCCCAGAGGCGGGAGCTGGTCCGGGGAGCTGTTTTTT. The whole variable domain, remainder taken from reference TRBV3-1 and TRBJ2-2, is DTAVSQTPKYLVTQMGNDKSIKCEQNLGHDTMYWYKQDSKKFLKIMFSYNNKELIINETVPNRFSPKSPDKAHLNLHINSLELGDSAVYFCASSQPRGGSWSGELFFGEGSRLTVL.